This T cell receptor beta chain was sequenced for a study of cytomegalovirus exposure and HLA in healthy donors. Study at large: An early data release held tens of millions of unique TCRs from HLA-typed donors.

Study observations and caveats: In vitro data verified three CMV-associated chains as specific for CMV antigens. According to a later analysis, most TCR beta chains associated with CMV appeared HLA-restricted. Earlier findings revealed that most TCR beta V segments proved productive either about 90% or about 30% of the time.

This clone was recorded once. Its antigen remains unidentified. Both 60 Vbeta primers and 13 Jbeta primers went into the PCR. Repertoires were generated with immunoSEQ multiplex PCR, while TCRdb's copy carries only in-frame clones and drops some. The table includes about 42,000 clones, 50% to 55% detected once. The sequence was collected from a human donor in good health. The sequenced sample consisted of PBMCs.

The CDR3 sequence: CASSSPLAGGSYNEQFF. DNA of the CDR3: TGTGCCAGCAGTTCCCCCCTAGCGGGAGGCTCCTACAATGAGCAGTTCTTC. V is TRBV28 and J is TRBJ2-1, with 11 bases aligning to TRBD2. The CDR3 runs to 17 residues. The junction had 5 bases not matched to a gene; V was cut back by 4 bases and J by 0 bases. Germline V lookup: CDR1 MDHEN, CDR2 SYDVKM.